One and the same sample provided the 6 T cell receptor beta chains below, sequenced in a study of cytomegalovirus exposure and HLA in healthy donors. The primer mix had 60 Vbeta and 13 Jbeta primers. Sequencing was performed with immunoSEQ multiplex PCR; in TCRdb, only in-frame clones are kept and a portion is missing. Here the sample spans 150,000 or so clones, roughly four fifths being singletons. The sample taken for sequencing was PBMCs. The receptors stem from a man between 18 and 29 years old in good health and CMV-seropositive.

The chain joins TRBV5-1 to TRBJ1-2; TRBD1 agrees at 7 bases. J lost 5 bases, V lost 1 base, and 2 bases had no gene match. The CDR3 is made up of 13 amino acids. CDR1 is SGHRS and CDR2 is YFSETQ in the germline V gene. CDR3 amino acids: CASSLPGGYGYTF. The CDR3 region has the DNA TGCGCCAGCAGCTTGCCAGGGGGGTATGGCTACACCTTC.

Comments on this clone: In the same sample, other DNA sequences code for this CDR3. The chain joins TRBV6-5 to TRBJ1-3, with D tentatively TRBD1 (5 bases). This CDR3 is 14 amino acids long. Germline V gene data show CDR1 as MNHEY and CDR2 as SVGAGI. V lost 2 bases and J lost 7, with 12 bases in between. The CDR3 loop is CASSYARKGNTIYF. The CDR3 coding sequence is TGTGCCAGCAGTTACGCCAGGAAGGGGAACACCATATATTTT.

The chain uses TRBV9 and TRBJ1-2, with 8 bases matching TRBD1. Germline loops: CDR1 SGDLS, CDR2 YYNGEE. The CDR3 is 17 amino acids. V gave up 0 bases and J gave up 0 bases; unmatched junction bases: 7. In DNA, the CDR3 is TGTGCCAGCAGCGTAGGGGCAGGGGGCCAAGCTAACTATGGCTACACCTTC. It yields the protein CASSVGAGGQANYGYTF.

About this clone: This CDR3 is also generated by other DNA sequences in the sample. The CDR3 loop reads CASSLEAGSSYEQYF. DNA of the CDR3: TGTGCCAGCAGTTTGGAAGCGGGGAGCTCCTACGAGCAGTACTTC. This sequence joins TRBV27 and TRBJ2-7; 7 bases are a match to TRBD2. After removal of 3 bases from V and 0 bases from J, the junction contained 5 bases not matched to a gene. Germline CDR1 reads MNHEY; CDR2 reads SMNVEV (reference sequence). The CDR3 loop spans 15 amino acids.

This clone was picked up one time. The chain joins TRBV5-8 to TRBJ1-2; D unresolved. Trimming took off 7 bases at V and 6 bases at J, with 28 bases between the two ends. This CDR3 spans 17 amino acids. Germline V lookup: CDR1 SGHTS, CDR2 YDEGEE. The CDR3 here is CASPWLKREKGRNGYTF. The CDR3 DNA follows: TGTGCCAGCCCTTGGCTAAAGAGGGAGAAAGGGAGGAATGGCTACACCTTC. Complete variable domain (other parts from reference TRBV5-8 and TRBJ1-2): EAGVTQSPTHLIKTRGQQATLRCSPISGHTSVYWYQQALGLGLQFLLWYDEGEERNRGNFPPRFSGRQFPNYSSELNVNALELEDSALYLCASPWLKREKGRNGYTFGSGTRLTVV.

The chain's CDR3 is CASSVGTGPREAFF. The CDR3 nucleotides read TGTGCCAGCAGCGTAGGAACAGGGCCACGCGAAGCTTTCTTT. J is TRBJ1-1 and V is TRBV9; tentative D call: TRBD1 (6 bases). V was clipped by 0 bases and J by 8 bases, with 14 bases between them. This CDR3 is built from 14 residues. Germline lookup yields CDR1 SGDLS and CDR2 YYNGEE. Based on the CDR3 plus reference TRBV9 and TRBJ1-1, the full variable domain is DSGVTQTPKHLITATGQRVTLRCSPRSGDLSVYWYQQSLDQGLQFLIQYYNGEERAKGNILERFSAQQFPDLHSELNLSSLELGDSALYFCASSVGTGPREAFFGQGTRLTVV.